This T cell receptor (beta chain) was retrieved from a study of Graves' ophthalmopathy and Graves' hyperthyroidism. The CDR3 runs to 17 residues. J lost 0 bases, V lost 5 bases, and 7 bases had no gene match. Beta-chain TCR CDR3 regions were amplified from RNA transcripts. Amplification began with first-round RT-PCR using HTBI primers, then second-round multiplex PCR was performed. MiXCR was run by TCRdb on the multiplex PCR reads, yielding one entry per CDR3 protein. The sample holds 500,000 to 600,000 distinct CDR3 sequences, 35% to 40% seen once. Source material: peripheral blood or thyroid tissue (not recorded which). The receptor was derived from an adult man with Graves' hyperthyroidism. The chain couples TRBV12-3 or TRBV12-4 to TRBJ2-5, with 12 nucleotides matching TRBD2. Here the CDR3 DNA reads TGTGCCAGCAGTCCCGGGACTAGCGGGTCGTACCAAGAGACCCAGTACTTC. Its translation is CASSPGTSGSYQETQYF.